A selection of T cell receptor beta chains follows, all from one sample in a study of lymphopenia after photon versus proton radiotherapy. Sequencing was performed with immunoSEQ multiplex PCR; in TCRdb, only in-frame clones are kept and a portion is missing. The sample includes approximately 21,000 clones, approximately 81% of them seen just once. The sequences come from peripheral blood, collected from a patient treated with photon-based radiotherapy. All receptors derive from a man between 60 and 75 years old with pancreatic cancer. CDR3s include the opening cysteine and the closing phenylalanine or tryptophan. Fields, in order: V gene, clone size, J gene, D gene, CDR3 DNA, CDR3 protein. D genes are given only for firm matches. Some rows mark clone size as missing; the rest say once, few, many or name a class of expanded clone.

v_gene: TRBV4-1
abundance: -
j_gene: TRBJ1-2
d_gene: -
CDR3nt: TGCGCCAGCAGCCAAGATCGGGGCTCCTATGGCTACACCTTC
CDR3aa: CASSQDRGSYGYTF

v_gene: TRBV6-5
abundance: -
j_gene: TRBJ1-2
d_gene: -
CDR3nt: TGTGCCAGCAGTTATTTTGGTACAGGTTATACCTTC
CDR3aa: CASSYFGTGYTF

v_gene: TRBV4-3
abundance: -
j_gene: TRBJ2-5
d_gene: -
CDR3nt: TGCGCCAGCAGCCAAGATAAACTAGCCGCAGGAGGAACGTACTTC
CDR3aa: CASSQDKLAAGGTYF

v_gene: TRBV8-2
abundance: -
j_gene: TRBJ2-6
d_gene: -
CDR3nt: TGTGGCATTGTCAATATAACACAAAGTCGGGCCAACGTCCTGACTTTC
CDR3aa: CGIVNITQSRANVLTF

v_gene: TRBV2
abundance: -
j_gene: TRBJ1-1
d_gene: -
CDR3nt: TGTGCCAGCAGTGGTAGGGGAGCTCGGGCTTTCTTT
CDR3aa: CASSGRGARAFF

v_gene: TRBV6-1
abundance: -
j_gene: TRBJ2-7
d_gene: -
CDR3nt: TGTGCCAGCAACAGAAACTACGAGCAGTACTTC
CDR3aa: CASNRNYEQYF

v_gene: TRBV29-1
abundance: -
j_gene: TRBJ1-2
d_gene: -
CDR3nt: TGCAGCGTTGAACGGCGGACCGGGACCGGCTACACCTTC
CDR3aa: CSVERRTGTGYTF

v_gene: TRBV7-9
abundance: -
j_gene: TRBJ2-2
d_gene: TRBD2
CDR3nt: TGTGCCAGCAGCTCGACTAGCGGAGCTAACACCGGGGAGCTGTTTTTT
CDR3aa: CASSSTSGANTGELFF

v_gene: TRBV4-2
abundance: -
j_gene: TRBJ2-7
d_gene: TRBD2
CDR3nt: TGTGCCAGCAGCCAAGACGGCGGGGGGTCCTCCGAGCAGTACTTC
CDR3aa: CASSQDGGGSSEQYF

v_gene: TRBV29-1
abundance: -
j_gene: TRBJ1-2
d_gene: TRBD1
CDR3nt: TGCAGCGTGAGACAGGGTTTTTGGGCTGGCTACACCTTC
CDR3aa: CSVRQGFWAGYTF

v_gene: TRBV27
abundance: -
j_gene: TRBJ1-1
d_gene: -
CDR3nt: TGTGCCAGCAGTTTAACCCTGAACACTGAAGCTTTCTTT
CDR3aa: CASSLTLNTEAFF

v_gene: TRBV7-2
abundance: -
j_gene: TRBJ2-3
d_gene: -
CDR3nt: TGTGCCAGCAGCCAATTAGTCGCAGATACGCAGTATTTT
CDR3aa: CASSQLVADTQYF

v_gene: TRBV25-1
abundance: -
j_gene: TRBJ1-4
d_gene: TRBD1
CDR3nt: TGTGCCAGCAGTGAGAGGGGGCCGGCTAATGAAAAACTGTTTTTT
CDR3aa: CASSERGPANEKLFF

v_gene: TRBV7-8
abundance: -
j_gene: TRBJ2-1
d_gene: -
CDR3nt: TGTGCCAGCAGCTTAGGAGGTCCAGGGTCCTACAATGAGCAGTTCTTC
CDR3aa: CASSLGGPGSYNEQFF

v_gene: TRBV6-1
abundance: -
j_gene: TRBJ1-5
d_gene: -
CDR3nt: TGTGCCAGCATAGGAGGGGTCGGCAATCAGCCCCAGCATTTT
CDR3aa: CASIGGVGNQPQHF

v_gene: TRBV12-1
abundance: once
j_gene: TRBJ2-3
d_gene: -
CDR3nt: TGTGCCAGCAGTTGCCCCGCCCCCCAAGGGACTAGCGACACAGATACGCAGTATTTT
CDR3aa: CASSCPAPQGTSDTDTQYF

v_gene: TRBV5-3
abundance: once
j_gene: TRBJ2-3
d_gene: -
CDR3nt: TGTGCCAGAAGCTTGCGGCTCACAGATACGCAGTATTTT
CDR3aa: CARSLRLTDTQYF

v_gene: TRBV6-5
abundance: -
j_gene: TRBJ1-1
d_gene: -
CDR3nt: TGTGCCACGAACACTGGCGGGAGGCGGGCTTTCTTT
CDR3aa: CATNTGGRRAFF

v_gene: TRBV6-5
abundance: -
j_gene: TRBJ2-7
d_gene: TRBD2
CDR3nt: TGTGCCAGCAGTTACCGGCGGGGGGCCTACGAGCAGTACTTC
CDR3aa: CASSYRRGAYEQYF

v_gene: TRBV6-1
abundance: -
j_gene: TRBJ1-1
d_gene: -
CDR3nt: TGTGCCAGCAGTGAATACCCCGCTGAAGCTTTCTTT
CDR3aa: CASSEYPAEAFF

v_gene: TRBV5-1
abundance: -
j_gene: TRBJ1-3
d_gene: -
CDR3nt: TGCGCCAGCAGCTTGGACCCTTCTGGAAACACCATATATTTT
CDR3aa: CASSLDPSGNTIYF

v_gene: TRBV6-4
abundance: -
j_gene: TRBJ2-2
d_gene: -
CDR3nt: TGTGCCAGCAGTGACCCCCCAACCGGGGAGCTGTTTTTT
CDR3aa: CASSDPPTGELFF

v_gene: TRBV21-1
abundance: -
j_gene: TRBJ2-5
d_gene: -
CDR3nt: TGTGCCAGCAGCAAAACTGGGCTAGGAGAGACCCAGTACTTC
CDR3aa: CASSKTGLGETQYF

v_gene: TRBV5-1
abundance: -
j_gene: TRBJ2-3
d_gene: TRBD2
CDR3nt: TGCGCCAGCAGCTTGGGTTTTACTAGCGGCACAGATACGCAGTATTTT
CDR3aa: CASSLGFTSGTDTQYF

v_gene: TRBV29-1
abundance: -
j_gene: TRBJ1-2
d_gene: TRBD1
CDR3nt: TGCAGCCCGAGGGGGACAGGGAGCGGCTACACCTTC
CDR3aa: CSPRGTGSGYTF

v_gene: TRBV6-6
abundance: -
j_gene: TRBJ1-5
d_gene: -
CDR3nt: TGTGCCAGCAGCCGGGGCGGGGGCTGGGTTCAGCCCCAGCATTTT
CDR3aa: CASSRGGGWVQPQHF